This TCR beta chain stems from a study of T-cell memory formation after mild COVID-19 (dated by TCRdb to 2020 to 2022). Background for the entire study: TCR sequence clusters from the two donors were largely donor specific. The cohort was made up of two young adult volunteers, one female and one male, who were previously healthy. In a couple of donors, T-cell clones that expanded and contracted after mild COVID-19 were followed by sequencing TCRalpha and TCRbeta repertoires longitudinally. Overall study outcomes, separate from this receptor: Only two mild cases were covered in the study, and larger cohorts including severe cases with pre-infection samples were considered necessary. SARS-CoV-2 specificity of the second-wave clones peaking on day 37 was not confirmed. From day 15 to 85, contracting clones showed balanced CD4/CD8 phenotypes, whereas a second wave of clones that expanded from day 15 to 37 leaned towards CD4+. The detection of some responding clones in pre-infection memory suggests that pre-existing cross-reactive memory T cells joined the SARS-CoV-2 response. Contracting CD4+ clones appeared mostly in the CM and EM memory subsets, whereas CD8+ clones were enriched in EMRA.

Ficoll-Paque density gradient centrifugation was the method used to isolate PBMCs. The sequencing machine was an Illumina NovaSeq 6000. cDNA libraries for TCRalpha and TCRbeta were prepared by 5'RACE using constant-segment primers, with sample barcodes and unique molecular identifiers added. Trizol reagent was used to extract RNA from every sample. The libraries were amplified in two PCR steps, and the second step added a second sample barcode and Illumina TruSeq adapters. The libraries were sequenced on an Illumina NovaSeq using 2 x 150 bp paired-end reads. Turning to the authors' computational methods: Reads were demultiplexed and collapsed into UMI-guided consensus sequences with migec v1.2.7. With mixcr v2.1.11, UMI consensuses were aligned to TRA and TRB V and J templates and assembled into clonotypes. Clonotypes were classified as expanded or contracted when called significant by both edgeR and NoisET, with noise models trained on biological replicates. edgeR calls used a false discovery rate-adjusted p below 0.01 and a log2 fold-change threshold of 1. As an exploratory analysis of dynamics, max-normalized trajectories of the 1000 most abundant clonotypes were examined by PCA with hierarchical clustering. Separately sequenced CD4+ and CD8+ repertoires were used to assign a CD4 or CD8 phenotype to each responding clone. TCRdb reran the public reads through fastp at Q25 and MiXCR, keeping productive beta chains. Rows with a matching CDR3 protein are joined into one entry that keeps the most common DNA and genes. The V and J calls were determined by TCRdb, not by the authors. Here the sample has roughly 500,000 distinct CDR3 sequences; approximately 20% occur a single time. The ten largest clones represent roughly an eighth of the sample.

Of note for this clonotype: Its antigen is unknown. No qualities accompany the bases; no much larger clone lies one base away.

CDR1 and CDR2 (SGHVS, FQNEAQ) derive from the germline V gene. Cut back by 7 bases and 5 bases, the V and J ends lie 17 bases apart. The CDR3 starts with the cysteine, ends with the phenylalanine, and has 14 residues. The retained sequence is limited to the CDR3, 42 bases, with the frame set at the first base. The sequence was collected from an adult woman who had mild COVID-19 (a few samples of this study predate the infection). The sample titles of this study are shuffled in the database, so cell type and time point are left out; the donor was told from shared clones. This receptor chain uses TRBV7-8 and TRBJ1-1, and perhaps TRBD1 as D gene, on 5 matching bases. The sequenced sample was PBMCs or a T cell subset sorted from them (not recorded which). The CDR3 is CASTRERGWTEAFF. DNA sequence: TGTGCCAGCACCCGGGAGAGGGGCTGGACTGAAGCTTTCTTT.